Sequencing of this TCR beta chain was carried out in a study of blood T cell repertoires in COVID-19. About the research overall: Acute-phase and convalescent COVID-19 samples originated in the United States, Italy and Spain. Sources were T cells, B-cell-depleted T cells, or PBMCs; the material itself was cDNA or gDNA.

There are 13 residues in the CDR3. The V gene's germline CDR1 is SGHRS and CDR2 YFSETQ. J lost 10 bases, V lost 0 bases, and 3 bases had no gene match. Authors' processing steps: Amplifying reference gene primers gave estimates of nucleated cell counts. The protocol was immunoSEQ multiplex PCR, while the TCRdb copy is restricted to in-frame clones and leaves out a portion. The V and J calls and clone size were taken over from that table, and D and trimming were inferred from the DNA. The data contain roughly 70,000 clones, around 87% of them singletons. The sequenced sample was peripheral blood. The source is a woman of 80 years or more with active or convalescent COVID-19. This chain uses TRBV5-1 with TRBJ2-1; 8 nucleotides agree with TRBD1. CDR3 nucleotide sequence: TGCGCCAGCAGCTTGGAGGGACAGGAGGAGCAGTTCTTC. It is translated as CASSLEGQEEQFF. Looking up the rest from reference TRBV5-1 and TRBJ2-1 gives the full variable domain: KAGVTQTPRYLIKTRGQQVTLSCSPISGHRSVSWYQQTPGQGLQFLFEYFSETQRNKGNFPGRFSGRQFSNSRSEMNVSTLELGDSALYLCASSLEGQEEQFFGPGTRLTVL.